Shown below are 30 T cell receptor beta chains from a single sample sequenced in a study of T cell clones after liver transplantation. Here immunoSEQ multiplex PCR was the method, and the copy in TCRdb shows in-frame clones only, minus some. This sample has around 70,000 clones; 80% to 95% occur once, and the top ten carry over 0.9%. Sequencing was performed on CD4+ T cells from blood, taken around 25 months after liver transplant. The source of these receptors is a human patient who received a liver transplant. Some T cells may be supplied by the graft donor.

V and J are TRBV7-3 and TRBJ2-3; 8 nucleotides agree with TRBD2. The CDR3 sequence is 14 residues long. V shed 5 bases and J 6 bases; nucleotides not matched to a gene: 7. CDR1 SGHTA and CDR2 FQGTGA come from the germline V gene. The CDR3 spells CASSTSGPMDTQYF. CDR3 DNA: TGTGCCAGCAGCACTAGCGGACCCATGGATACGCAGTATTTT.

This clone was observed once. An end of the junction differs from the germline gene, which may be a read error. The rearrangement joins TRBV7-9 to TRBJ2-7, with D unclear. This CDR3 contains 12 residues. The V gene's germline CDR1 is SEHNR and CDR2 FQNEAQ (reference sequence). The CDR3 region has the DNA TGTGCCAGCAGCTTTGAGGTTGGTGGCATCGCCTTC. This encodes CASSFEVGGIAF.

The chain employs TRBV7-2 and TRBJ1-2; D not certain. V dropped 0 bases and J dropped 4 bases, with 9 bases sitting between them. This CDR3 has 14 residues. CDR1 and CDR2 from the germline V gene are SGHTA and FQGNSA. The CDR3 reads CASSLAGPGYGYTF. The CDR3 DNA reads TGTGCCAGCAGCTTAGCAGGGCCCGGCTATGGCTACACCTTC.

V usage is TRBV5-6 and J usage is TRBJ2-1, with 10 bases lining up with TRBD1. The germline V gene has CDR1 SGHDT and CDR2 YYEEEE. Trimming at V came to 4 bases and at J to 4 bases, leaving 11 bases not matched to a gene. The CDR3 has 17 residues. The CDR3 bases are TGTGCCAGCAGCAACAAGGGACAGGGGCTGGGATACAATGAGCAGTTCTTC. Residues: CASSNKGQGLGYNEQFF.

This clone was seen once. The chain couples TRBV29-1 to TRBJ1-1; 7 bases agree with TRBD1. CDR3 size: 13 residues. Germline V gene sequence: CDR1 SQVTM, CDR2 ANQGSEA. With 4 bases clipped from V and 9 bases from J, the junction kept 11 bases outside the gene matches. This chain's CDR3 is CSVVLGQWGQAFF. The CDR3 nucleotides read TGCAGCGTTGTACTGGGACAGTGGGGACAAGCTTTCTTT.

The chain uses TRBV29-1 and TRBJ2-5, with 8 bases that match TRBD1. This CDR3 has 15 residues. V shed 4 bases, J shed 4 bases, and the junction held 11 bases outside the gene matches. Germline-derived CDR1 and CDR2 are SQVTM and ANQGSEA. CDR3 DNA sequence: TGCAGCGTTGCAGGGTCAGGGGGCCCCCGAGAGACCCAGTACTTC. As protein: CSVAGSGGPRETQYF.

The chain employs TRBV2 and TRBJ1-1; tentative D call: TRBD1 (6 bases). The CDR3 runs 14 residues. The V gene's germline CDR1 is SNHLY and CDR2 FYNNEI. The CDR3 region is CVTRGGLVNTEAFF. In DNA, the CDR3 is TGTGTTACAAGGGGGGGCCTGGTGAACACTGAAGCTTTCTTT.

The chain uses TRBV11-3 and TRBJ2-1; D gene uncertain. Germline CDR1 is SGHNT and CDR2 is YENEEA. V gave up 1 base and J gave up 3 bases, with 13 bases separating them. This CDR3 is built from 16 residues. The CDR3 bases are TGTGCCAGCAGCTTAGTGCGGAATTTCAACTACAATGAGCAGTTCTTC. It encodes CASSLVRNFNYNEQFF.

V is TRBV19 and J is TRBJ2-1; 9 bases are a match to TRBD1. With V trimmed by 4 bases and J by 4 bases, 11 bases remained unmatched. The CDR3 is 17 amino acids. The germline gives CDR1 LNHDA, CDR2 SQIVND (reference sequence). CDR3 residues: CASSSDTQGARYNEQFF. The CDR3 nucleotides are TGTGCCAGTAGTAGCGATACACAGGGGGCGCGATACAATGAGCAGTTCTTC. Using reference TRBV19 and TRBJ2-1 for the parts outside the CDR3, the full variable domain is DGGITQSPKYLFRKEGQNVTLSCEQNLNHDAMYWYRQDPGQGLRLIYYSQIVNDFQKGDIAEGYSVSREKKESFPLTVTSAQKNPTAFYLCASSSDTQGARYNEQFFGPGTRLTVL.

The chain employs TRBV7-6 and TRBJ2-2, with no clear D. This CDR3 region has 15 residues. Germline lookup yields CDR1 SGHVS and CDR2 FNYEAQ. V was clipped by 2 bases and J by 7 bases, with 14 bases between them. In nucleotides, the CDR3 is TGTGCCAGCAGCTTATCAGCCGGTCTAGGCGGGGAGCTGTTTTTT. It is translated as CASSLSAGLGGELFF.

This clone was seen a single time. The chain couples TRBV7-3 to TRBJ2-1; D call uncertain. V lost 5 bases and J lost 0, with 14 bases in between. The CDR3 is 16 amino acids. Per germline, CDR1 SGHTA and CDR2 FQGTGA. CDR3 loop: CASSIQPSSSYNEQFF. The CDR3 DNA reads TGTGCCAGCAGCATCCAGCCTTCAAGCTCCTACAATGAGCAGTTCTTC.

This chain links TRBV19 with TRBJ2-2; 8 bases fit TRBD2. V was pared by 4 bases and J by 4 bases, with 8 bases of the junction left unmatched. Germline CDR1 reads LNHDA; CDR2 reads SQIVND (reference sequence). CDR3 length: 16 residues. In DNA, the CDR3 is TGTGCCAGTAGTACCAAAGCGGGAGTAGGCACCGGGGAGCTGTTTTTT. Translating it yields CASSTKAGVGTGELFF.

The chain has TRBV5-1 and TRBJ2-7; 9 positions match TRBD1. The V segment lost 4 bases and the J segment 6 bases; nucleotides outside the gene matches: 14. CDR1 SGHRS and CDR2 YFSETQ come from the germline V gene. The CDR3 spans 16 residues. The CDR3 DNA reads TGCGCCAGCAGCACCGGGACAGGGTGGGGATCTCCCGAGCAGTACTTC. Its translation is CASSTGTGWGSPEQYF.

This clone was observed once. The chain joins TRBV19 to TRBJ1-3; weak D call: TRBD1 (6 bases). Trimming took off 5 bases at V and 0 bases at J, with 14 bases between the two ends. CDR1 and CDR2 (germline): LNHDA, SQIVND (reference sequence). The CDR3 contains 16 residues. Here the CDR3 reads CASSGGRTASGNTIYF. The CDR3 DNA sequence: TGTGCCAGTAGTGGGGGACGGACAGCCTCTGGAAACACCATATATTTT.

The chain recombines TRBV5-1 with TRBJ2-1; maybe TRBD2 (6 bases). The CDR3 length is 16 residues. The V end was cut by 3 bases, the J end by 2 bases, with 15 bases between. CDR1 SGHRS and CDR2 YFSETQ come from the germline V gene. The CDR3 DNA is TGCGCCAGCAGCTCCCCCGCACTAGCAGCCTACAATGAGCAGTTCTTC. It is translated as CASSSPALAAYNEQFF.

The rearrangement uses TRBV14 and TRBJ2-5, with D unclear. The CDR3 loop spans 11 amino acids. V gave up 4 bases and J gave up 2 bases, with 2 bases separating them. CDR1 is SGHDN, CDR2 FVKESK, per germline. The CDR3: CASSRQETQYF. DNA of the CDR3: TGTGCCAGCAGCCGGCAAGAGACCCAGTACTTC.

The CDR3 DNA reads as TGTGCCAGCTCACCACCGGGCGGGAGGGCAGATACGCAGTATTTT. This codes for CASSPPGGRADTQYF. V is TRBV18 and J is TRBJ2-3; 9 positions agree with TRBD2. The V gene end was trimmed by 0 bases and the J gene end by 4 bases; junction bases not matched to a gene: 2. Per germline, CDR1 KGHSH and CDR2 LQKENI. The CDR3 runs 15 residues.

The chain employs TRBV5-1 and TRBJ2-7; D remains ambiguous. The CDR3 covers 14 residues. Germline CDR1 reads SGHRS; CDR2 reads YFSETQ. V lost 0 bases to trimming and J lost 1 base, with 8 bases between them. The CDR3 region has the DNA TGCGCCAGCAGCTTGGGGGCCGGATCCTACGAGCAGTACTTC. Its translation is CASSLGAGSYEQYF.

The chain joins TRBV5-1 to TRBJ2-2, with D perhaps matching TRBD1 or TRBD2 (5 bases each). Germline-derived CDR1 and CDR2 are SGHRS and YFSETQ. This CDR3 comprises 16 residues. Trimming removed 4 bases at V and 3 bases at J, with 16 bases between. CDR3 nucleotide sequence: TGCGCCAGCAGCCCCACCGGGACGTTATACACCGGGGAGCTGTTTTTT. Its protein is CASSPTGTLYTGELFF.

The chain recombines TRBV7-2 with TRBJ2-3, with D hard to call. Germline assignment: CDR1 SGHTA and CDR2 FQGNSA. The CDR3 is made up of 15 amino acids. Trimming shortened V by 2 bases and J by 2 bases, and 11 bases separated the two germline ends. The CDR3 is CASSLFRRDTDTQYF. The CDR3 DNA reads as TGTGCCAGCAGCTTATTTCGTAGGGACACAGATACGCAGTATTTT. The entire variable domain, with the rest obtained from reference TRBV7-2 and TRBJ2-3, is as follows: GAGVSQSPSNKVTEKGKDVELRCDPISGHTALYWYRQSLGQGLEFLIYFQGNSAPDKSGLPSDRFSAERTGGSVSTLTIQRTQQEDSAVYLCASSLFRRDTDTQYFGPGTRLTVL.

The V call is TRBV28, the J call TRBJ2-6; D is perhaps TRBD1 (6 bases). Per germline, CDR1 MDHEN and CDR2 SYDVKM. This CDR3 is 14 amino acids long. V shed 8 bases and J shed 1 base, with 9 bases lying between them. CDR3 loop: CASGQGSGANVLTF. In DNA form, the CDR3 reads TGTGCCAGCGGTCAGGGGTCTGGGGCCAACGTCCTGACTTTC.

The J gene is TRBJ2-3, the V gene TRBV27; TRBD2 matches at 14 bases. The CDR3 contains 13 residues. Germline V gene lookup returns CDR1 MNHEY and CDR2 SMNVEV (reference sequence). J was trimmed by 14 bases and V by 6 bases; bases with no gene match: 7. The CDR3: CASRGTSGRSLYF. The CDR3 DNA follows: TGTGCCAGCAGGGGGACTAGCGGGAGAAGCCTGTATTTT.

The chain recombines TRBV6-6 with TRBJ2-1, with 7 bases matching TRBD2. CDR1 is MNHNY and CDR2 is SVGAGI in the germline V gene (reference sequence). The CDR3 extends over 15 amino acids. V lost 8 bases, J lost 5 bases, and 12 bases stayed unmatched. CDR3 nucleotide sequence: TGTGCCAGCTCCTTCCGCGCGGGAGCTGACAATGAGCAGTTCTTC. Its translation: CASSFRAGADNEQFF.

The V gene is TRBV4-1, the J gene TRBJ2-7; TRBD2 agrees at 8 bases. With 0 bases clipped from V and 2 bases from J, the junction kept 3 bases outside the gene matches. This CDR3 region has 15 residues. Germline V gives CDR1 MGHRA, CDR2 YSYEKL. The CDR3 here is CASSQEREEAYEQYF. Written as DNA, the CDR3 is TGCGCCAGCAGCCAAGAGCGGGAGGAAGCCTACGAGCAGTACTTC.

The chain links TRBV30 to TRBJ2-3; D gene ambiguous. V lost 1 base to trimming and J lost 7 bases, with 9 bases between them. The CDR3 has 12 amino acids. The germline V gene has CDR1 GTSNPN and CDR2 SVGIG (reference sequence). CDR3 region: CAWSDGPYTQYF. The DNA for the CDR3 is TGTGCCTGGAGTGACGGACCCTATACGCAGTATTTT.

The rearrangement uses TRBV5-4 and TRBJ2-3, with D hard to call. V was pared by 0 bases and J by 7 bases, with 6 bases between. Germline assignment: CDR1 SGHNT and CDR2 YYREEE (reference sequence). The CDR3 runs 12 residues. The CDR3 here is CASSLDSNTQYF. DNA for the CDR3: TGTGCCAGCAGCTTGGATAGCAATACGCAGTATTTT.

This chain's CDR3 is CASSEWFEMGFF. Here the CDR3 DNA reads TGTGCCAGCAGTGAATGGTTCGAGATGGGGTTCTTC. The chain is built from TRBV2 and TRBJ2-1; D unclear. The CDR3 contains 12 residues. The V gene's germline CDR1 is SNHLY and CDR2 FYNNEI. V gave up 2 bases and J gave up 15 bases, with 14 bases separating them.

Comments on this clone: Additional DNA sequences in this sample encode the identical CDR3. The rearrangement uses TRBV9 and TRBJ2-2, with D uncertain. Germline CDR1 is SGDLS and CDR2 is YYNGEE. The V gene lost 0 bases and the J gene lost 3 bases, with 3 bases spanning the gap. The CDR3 consists of 13 residues. In nucleotides, the CDR3 is TGTGCCAGCAGCGTAGTCGACACCGGGGAGCTGTTTTTT. This gives the protein CASSVVDTGELFF.

This clone was observed once. V usage is TRBV5-4 and J usage is TRBJ2-7; D not certain. Between the trimmed V and J ends, which lost 3 bases and 5 bases, there was a span of 9 bases. This CDR3 is 12 amino acids long. Germline V gene lookup returns CDR1 SGHNT and CDR2 YYREEE (reference sequence). The CDR3 DNA sequence: TGTGCCAGCAGCTCGTCTCTTGACGAGCAGTACTTC. Amino acid sequence: CASSSSLDEQYF.

The gene calls are TRBV5-1 and TRBJ2-7, with 7 nucleotides matching TRBD2. This CDR3 has 15 amino acids. The ends lost 0 bases at V and 0 bases at J; junction bases unmatched: 3. Per germline, CDR1 SGHRS and CDR2 YFSETQ. The CDR3 sequence is CASSLGGTNSYEQYF. CDR3 DNA: TGCGCCAGCAGCTTGGGGGGGACTAACTCCTACGAGCAGTACTTC. Together with reference TRBV5-1 and TRBJ2-7, the CDR3 gives the full variable domain: KAGVTQTPRYLIKTRGQQVTLSCSPISGHRSVSWYQQTPGQGLQFLFEYFSETQRNKGNFPGRFSGRQFSNSRSEMNVSTLELGDSALYLCASSLGGTNSYEQYFGPGTRLTVT.